The entry below gives a single T cell receptor beta chain sequence along with its context. Antigen unknown. Analyses pooled second doses at about 4 or about 12 weeks. Per the germline V gene, CDR1 is MDHEN and CDR2 is SYDVKM. This CDR3 spans 15 amino acids. The junction had 7 bases not matched to a gene; V was cut back by 5 bases and J by 2 bases. Generated by immunoSEQ multiplex PCR, the TCRdb table keeps only in-frame clones and is missing some. The repertoire includes 100,000 to 150,000 clones, approximately 91% of them detected once, and 1.1% sits in the top ten. This specimen comes from a study of T cell responses to AZD1222 COVID-19 vaccine. Study findings and constraints: At study baseline, merely roughly 6 AZD1222 recipients were seropositive. Of spike-specific TCRs, nearly half reportedly target regions left unmutated in variants. It should be noted that donors were predominantly white British and more often female, and clonal diversity was possibly underestimated.

The genes are TRBV28 and TRBJ2-7; 9 nucleotides match TRBD2. The clonotype comes from an adult who received the AZD1222 COVID-19 vaccine. The source material was peripheral blood, sampled 28 days after the second AZD1222 dose. The CDR3 reads CASSPAGTSTYEQYF. The CDR3 nucleotides read TGTGCCAGCAGTCCGGCGGGGACTAGCACCTACGAGCAGTACTTC.